The 19 T cell receptor beta chains below come from one sample, sequenced in a study of blood T cell repertoires in COVID-19. The protocol was immunoSEQ multiplex PCR, while the TCRdb copy is restricted to in-frame clones and leaves out a portion. The sample yields around 170,000 clones, approximately 86% seen once. Sequenced: peripheral blood. The receptor set was obtained from a woman aged 25 to 39 with active or convalescent COVID-19.

The rearrangement links TRBV7-6 to TRBJ1-2; 8 bases match TRBD1. Looked up from germline, CDR1 is SGHVS and CDR2 is FNYEAQ. The CDR3 is made up of 17 amino acids. J was trimmed by 5 bases and V by 4 bases; bases with no gene match: 15. In nucleotides, the CDR3 is TGTGCCAGCAGCTCCCTCGATCAGGGGGCGTTTGGGTATGGCTACACCTTC. Its protein product is CASSSLDQGAFGYGYTF.

The chain employs TRBV19 and TRBJ2-1; D is perhaps TRBD2 (6 bases). The germline V gene encodes CDR1 LNHDA and CDR2 SQIVND (reference sequence). There are 15 residues in the CDR3. V was shortened by 5 bases and J by 2 bases, with 13 bases between the two germline ends. The CDR3 nucleotides read TGTGCCAGTAGTCGTCGGGACTCAGCCTACAATGAGCAGTTCTTC. Residues: CASSRRDSAYNEQFF. Complete variable domain (other parts from reference TRBV19 and TRBJ2-1): DGGITQSPKYLFRKEGQNVTLSCEQNLNHDAMYWYRQDPGQGLRLIYYSQIVNDFQKGDIAEGYSVSREKKESFPLTVTSAQKNPTAFYLCASSRRDSAYNEQFFGPGTRLTVL.

This clone is a singleton in its sample. The gene calls are TRBV2 and TRBJ2-3; maybe TRBD1 (6 bases). Trimming took 6 bases from V and 2 from J, leaving 15 bases between them. The CDR3 has 15 residues. The germline V gene has CDR1 SNHLY and CDR2 FYNNEI. In DNA, the CDR3 is TGTGCCAGCAGAGTCAGGGGAGCCACCACAGATACGCAGTATTTT. It codes for CASRVRGATTDTQYF.

This sequence joins TRBV6-5 and TRBJ1-2, with TRBD1 identical over 8 bases. CDR1 and CDR2 from the germline V gene are MNHEY and SVGAGI. The CDR3 extends over 14 amino acids. Trimming took 6 bases from V and 4 from J; bases not matched to a gene: 7. CDR3 DNA sequence: TGTGCCAGCAGCCTCGGACAGGGAGGCTATGGCTACACCTTC. It specifies CASSLGQGGYGYTF.

V gene TRBV5-1 combines with J gene TRBJ1-6, with 10 bases identical to TRBD1. CDR1 and CDR2 from the germline V gene are SGHRS and YFSETQ. The CDR3 consists of 18 residues. V dropped 4 bases and J dropped 6; count of bases not matched to a gene: 13. The CDR3 region is CASSPGQGRGSFNSPLHF. The CDR3 DNA is TGCGCCAGCAGCCCGGGACAGGGGCGCGGGTCTTTTAATTCACCCCTCCACTTT.

This clone was seen a handful of times. The V and J genes are TRBV3-1 (or the pseudogene TRBV3-2) and TRBJ2-7, with 10 nucleotides matching TRBD1. V trimming: 4 bases; J trimming: 4 bases; junction bases outside the gene matches: 4. Germline V lookup: CDR1 LGHDT, CDR2 YNNKEL (reference sequence). The CDR3 length is 14 residues. This chain's CDR3 is CASSPGTGDYEQYF. The CDR3 region has the DNA TGTGCCAGCAGCCCCGGGACAGGGGATTACGAGCAGTACTTC.

The V call is TRBV2, the J call TRBJ1-2, with 7 nucleotides matching TRBD1. Losses at the gene ends were 4 bases for V and 5 bases for J; bases not matched to a gene: 7. CDR3 length: 14 residues. The germline gives CDR1 SNHLY, CDR2 FYNNEI. DNA of the CDR3: TGTGCCAGCAGTGTTGACAGGGCGGGGTATGGCTACACCTTC. Amino acid sequence: CASSVDRAGYGYTF.

To note about this clone: The same CDR3 is also encoded by other DNA sequences in this sample. This chain links TRBV27 with TRBJ1-5; D not certain. CDR1 MNHEY and CDR2 SMNVEV come from the germline V gene (reference sequence). The germline V and J ends were trimmed by 4 bases and 2 bases, with 6 bases remaining between them. The CDR3 spans 13 residues. The CDR3 here is CASSSTGNQPQHF. For the CDR3, the DNA is TGTGCCAGCAGTTCAACAGGCAATCAGCCCCAGCATTTT.

This clone occurred once. The V gene is TRBV10-3, the J gene TRBJ2-7; the match to TRBD1 covers 7 bases. CDR1 is ENHRY and CDR2 is SYGVKD in the germline V gene. The ends lost 5 bases at V and 1 base at J; junction bases unmatched: 5. The CDR3 has 14 residues. CDR3 bases: TGTGCCATCAGTCCGGGACAGACATCCTACGAGCAGTACTTC. It encodes CAISPGQTSYEQYF.

The gene calls are TRBV29-1 and TRBJ2-1, with 9 bases matching TRBD1. Germline CDR1 is SQVTM and CDR2 is ANQGSEA. The J segment lost 9 bases and the V segment lost 4 bases, leaving 10 bases of the junction unmatched. The CDR3 is 14 residues long. CDR3 DNA: TGCAGCGTTGTGTGGGGGGGACAGGGTAGTGAGCAGTTCTTC. This gives the protein CSVVWGGQGSEQFF.

This clone has only a few counts. The V gene is TRBV18, the J gene TRBJ1-5; D may be TRBD1 (6 bases). Trimming took 6 bases from V and 0 from J, leaving 12 bases between them. Germline CDR1 KGHSH, CDR2 LQKENI. The CDR3 is 15 residues long. CDR3 amino acids: CASSAGQISNQPQHF. The CDR3, as DNA: TGTGCCAGCTCCGCTGGACAGATTAGCAATCAGCCCCAGCATTTT. The variable domain in full, completed from reference TRBV18 and TRBJ1-5, reads NAGVMQNPRHLVRRRGQEARLRCSPMKGHSHVYWYRQLPEEGLKFMVYLQKENIIDESGMPKERFSAEFPKEGPSILRIQQVVRGDSAAYFCASSAGQISNQPQHFGDGTRLSIL.

This sequence joins TRBV6-8 and TRBJ1-6; D is perhaps TRBD1 (5 bases). The V gene lost 8 bases and the J gene lost 10 bases, with 12 bases spanning the gap. Germline V lookup: CDR1 MNHGY, CDR2 SAAAGT. This CDR3 has 12 residues. CDR3 amino acids: CASRSGRSPLHF. The DNA for the CDR3 is TGTGCCAGCCGGTCAGGGCGATCACCCCTCCACTTT.

The DNA for the CDR3 is TGTGCCAGCATTCCGTCAGGGCCGCCTGGCGAGCAGTACTTC. This encodes CASIPSGPPGEQYF. J is TRBJ2-7 and V is TRBV6-9, with D possibly matching TRBD1 (5 bases). Trimming took 7 bases from V and 6 from J, leaving 19 bases between them. Germline V CDR1 and CDR2: MNHGY, SVAAGI. The CDR3 length is 14 residues.

This clone was observed a single time. V gene TRBV6-6 combines with J gene TRBJ1-6; maybe TRBD1 (6 bases). CDR1 is MNHNY and CDR2 is SVGAGI in the germline V gene (reference sequence). The CDR3 is made up of 16 amino acids. Trimming took off 5 bases at V and 0 bases at J, with 11 bases between the two ends. CDR3 sequence (DNA): TGTGCCAGCAGTCCACAGGGAAGCTCCTATAATTCACCCCTCCACTTT. It is translated as CASSPQGSSYNSPLHF.

J is TRBJ2-3 and V is TRBV28; 13 nucleotides match TRBD2. The V segment lost 1 base and the J segment 1 base; nucleotides outside the gene matches: 14. The CDR3 is 21 amino acids. Germline V CDR1 and CDR2: MDHEN, SYDVKM. DNA for the CDR3: TGTGCCAGCAGTTTATCCCGACTAGCGGGAGGTCCACCATATCGCACAGATACGCAGTATTTT. As protein: CASSLSRLAGGPPYRTDTQYF.

The chain carries TRBV24-1 and TRBJ2-7; 8 nucleotides line up with TRBD1. This CDR3 is built from 15 residues. Germline V gene sequence: CDR1 KGHDR, CDR2 SFDVKD. V shed 4 bases and J 3 bases; nucleotides not matched to a gene: 7. Here the CDR3 reads CATSDRQGSRYEQYF. CDR3 DNA sequence: TGTGCCACCAGTGACCGACAGGGGTCTCGCTACGAGCAGTACTTC.

This clone was seen once. V usage is TRBV7-9 and J usage is TRBJ1-4, with D possibly matching TRBD1 (5 bases). Germline loops: CDR1 SEHNR, CDR2 FQNEAQ (reference sequence). This CDR3 has 14 amino acids. V lost 1 base, J lost 6 bases, and 9 bases lay in between. The CDR3: CASSLGGGDEKLFF. CDR3 sequence (DNA): TGTGCCAGCAGCTTAGGGGGCGGGGATGAAAAACTGTTTTTT.

This chain links TRBV6-1 with TRBJ1-2; D not resolved. V shed 3 bases and J shed 6 bases, with 2 bases lying between them. CDR3 length: 10 amino acids. CDR1 and CDR2 from the germline V gene are MNHNS and SASEGT. CDR3 DNA sequence: TGTGCCAGCAGTGACGATGGCTACACCTTC. Translating gives CASSDDGYTF.

The chain joins TRBV12-3 or TRBV12-4 to TRBJ1-2; tentative D call: TRBD1 (6 bases). With 5 bases removed from V and 5 bases from J, the gap between germline ends came to 12 bases. The CDR3 is made up of 13 amino acids. CDR3 loop: CASSGQTLYGYTF. The CDR3 DNA reads TGTGCCAGCAGTGGACAGACTCTATATGGCTACACCTTC.